This T cell receptor beta chain was found in a study of cytomegalovirus exposure and HLA in healthy donors. Use of 60 Vbeta and 13 Jbeta primers characterized the PCR. Repertoires were generated with immunoSEQ multiplex PCR, while TCRdb's copy carries only in-frame clones and drops some. The sample has about 86,000 clones; 78% are singletons. The length of the CDR3 is 14 residues. The V end was cut by 2 bases, the J end by 8 bases, with 16 bases between. The germline CDR1 and CDR2 sequences are SEHNR and FQNEAQ (reference sequence). Specimen: PBMCs. This receptor was identified in a male donor in good health and CMV-seropositive. The rearrangement links TRBV7-9 to TRBJ2-7; D remains unclear. The CDR3 DNA follows: TGTGCCAGCAGCTTAAGCAACTCCTTTAGTCAGCAGTACTTC. It specifies CASSLSNSFSQQYF.